The source of this TCR beta chain is a study of blood T cell repertoires in COVID-19. The germline V gene has CDR1 SGHDT and CDR2 YYEEEE. The CDR3 length is 12 residues. V lost 4 bases to trimming and J lost 6 bases, with 11 bases between them. Repertoires were generated with immunoSEQ multiplex PCR, while TCRdb's copy carries only in-frame clones and drops some. The sample lists about 130,000 clones, around 88% occurring once. The V call is TRBV5-6, the J call TRBJ2-7; no clear D gene. Source material: PBMCs or T cells enriched from blood (not recorded which). This TCR came from a woman aged 45 to 65 who had recovered from COVID-19. This chain's CDR3 is CASSVNAAEQYF. The DNA of the CDR3 is TGTGCCAGCAGCGTTAATGCGGCCGAGCAGTACTTC.